This T cell receptor (beta chain) is from a study of CD8+ T cells in alopecia areata. RNA, once extracted, was reverse transcribed into cDNA for use as the sequencing template. Produced via immunoSEQ multiplex PCR; TCRdb's table is partial and in-frame only. The profile covers 170,000 or so clones, with about three fifths appearing a single time and 10% to 15% taken by the ten largest. The V end lost 4 bases, the J end lost 5 bases, and 14 bases lay between the germline ends. The germline CDR1 and CDR2 sequences are SNHLY and FYNNEI. The CDR3 contains 14 residues. Whole-study results and caveats: Association of baseline CD8+ expansion with response is uncertain owing to one nonresponder. Relative to mice, TCR sharing across patients was less clear, a difference possibly HLA-related. Elevated clonality characterized lesional scalp relative to normal scalp, particularly in alopecia totalis/universalis.

Documented treatment: oral pan-JAK inhibitor, 5-10 mg twice daily. As concerns this clone: No antigen is known for it.

The sequences come from CD8+ T cells sorted from blood, collected at week 24, from a patient treated with tofacitinib. The chain carries TRBV2 and TRBJ1-2; D possibly corresponds to TRBD1 (5 bases). The clonotype was recovered from a human donor with alopecia areata. In nucleotides, the CDR3 is TGTGCCAGCAGTGGGACACCTTCTGGGTATGGCTACACCTTC. It codes for CASSGTPSGYGYTF. Full variable domain (rest looked up from reference TRBV2 and TRBJ1-2): EPEVTQTPSHQVTQMGQEVILRCVPISNHLYFYWYRQILGQKVEFLVSFYNNEISEKSEIFDDQFSVERPDGSNFTLKIRSTKLEDSAMYFCASSGTPSGYGYTFGSGTRLTVV.